These T cell receptor beta chains were read from a single sample in a study of CD8+ T cells in alopecia areata. Sequencing used immunoSEQ multiplex PCR; TCRdb keeps in-frame clones, though not all of them. The data contain about 250,000 clones, roughly 63% of them singletons. Sequences were derived from CD4+ T cells sorted from blood, sampled at week 52, from a patient treated with tofacitinib. The receptors were sampled from a human donor with alopecia areata. CDR3s include the opening cysteine and the closing phenylalanine or tryptophan. D genes are given only for firm matches. A row's size may be missing; if present it is once, few, many or a size class.

TRBJ1-2	.	.	TRBV6-6	TGTGCCAGCAGTTACCTATCTCCCGACTTTAACTATGGCTACACCTTC	CASSYLSPDFNYGYTF
TRBJ2-3	TRBD2	.	TRBV4-1	TGCGCCAGCAGCCGAAATGCACTAGCGGGGGGGCCGGATACGCAGTATTTT	CASSRNALAGGPDTQYF
TRBJ1-4	.	.	TRBV29-1	TGCAGCGTTGCAGGGCTGGCTAATGAAAAACTGTTTTTT	CSVAGLANEKLFF
TRBJ1-5	TRBD1	.	TRBV4-3	TGCGCCAGCAAGGTTGGGACAGTAAAATTAGGCAATCAGCCCCAGCATTTT	CASKVGTVKLGNQPQHF
TRBJ1-5	.	.	TRBV19	TGTGCCAGTAGTGCCCTTCGGGGGATGGGAACAGGCAATCAGCCCCAGCATTTT	CASSALRGMGTGNQPQHF
TRBJ2-2	.	few	TRBV30	TGTGCCTGGAGTTTGGGGACTTTCACCGGGGAGCTGTTTTTT	CAWSLGTFTGELFF
TRBJ1-2	TRBD1	.	TRBV11-2	TGTGCCAGCAGCTTCTTAGGACAGGGGGCCGGTGGCTACACCTTC	CASSFLGQGAGGYTF
TRBJ1-1	.	.	TRBV2	TGTGCCAGCAGTGAAAGGGGGGACACTGAAGCTTTCTTT	CASSERGDTEAFF
TRBJ2-1	.	once	TRBV10-2	TGCGCCAGCAGTGAGACCCCCCTGGGTGAGCAGTTCTTC	CASSETPLGEQFF
TRBJ2-7	.	.	TRBV6-6	TGTGCCAGCATGACGGGAGTGGTCGGGGAGCAGTACTTC	CASMTGVVGEQYF
TRBJ1-1	.	.	TRBV29-1	TGCAGCGTTGTAGGGGCACGGGAAGCTTTCTTT	CSVVGAREAFF
TRBJ1-1	.	.	TRBV10-3	TGTGCCATCCGCCAGGAGAACTTTGAAGCTTTCTTT	CAIRQENFEAFF
TRBJ2-5	.	.	TRBV27	TGTGCCAGCGCGGTCAAGGGGGTAGGGGAGGGAGAGACCCAGTACTTC	CASAVKGVGEGETQYF
TRBJ2-7	.	once	TRBV6-5	TGTGCCAGCAGTTACTCTTCAGACTACGAGCAGTACTTC	CASSYSSDYEQYF
TRBJ2-3	.	.	TRBV27	TGTGCCAGCAGCTATTCCGGGGTATCCACAGATACGCAGTATTTT	CASSYSGVSTDTQYF
TRBJ2-7	.	.	TRBV29-1	TGCAGCGTCGGCGAAGGGGGCTCCTACGAGCAGTACTTC	CSVGEGGSYEQYF
TRBJ2-5	.	few	TRBV7-3	TGTGCCAGCAGTTACGGGGCCGGGGAGACCCAGTACTTC	CASSYGAGETQYF
TRBJ1-2	.	.	TRBV7-9	TGTGCCAGCACCCAAGCGAGGGCCGAGAGCTACACCTTC	CASTQARAESYTF
TRBJ2-3	.	.	TRBV29-1	TGCAGCGTTGAATTTGGGGGCACAGATACGCAGTATTTT	CSVEFGGTDTQYF
TRBJ1-1	.	few	TRBV5-1	TGCGCCAGCGGACCGACAGGGAACACTGAAGCTTTCTTT	CASGPTGNTEAFF
TRBJ2-6	.	few	TRBV30	TGTGCCTGGAGCCTGGGATACTCTGGGGCCAACGTCCTGACTTTC	CAWSLGYSGANVLTF
TRBJ2-1	.	few	TRBV29-1	TGCAGCGTTGAAGTTCCTGGCCCGACGGAGTTCTTC	CSVEVPGPTEFF
TRBJ2-1	.	few	TRBV29-1	TGCAGCGTGAAGGCATCCTCCGAATACAATGAGCAGTTCTTC	CSVKASSEYNEQFF
TRBJ2-3	.	.	TRBV25-1	TGTGCCAGCAGTTCAGGAGATACGCAGTATTTT	CASSSGDTQYF
TRBJ2-5	.	few	TRBV29-1	TGCAGCGTCACCTCGCCGGTAGGGCCAGAGACCCAGTACTTC	CSVTSPVGPETQYF
TRBJ2-5	.	few	TRBV29-1	TGCAGCGTCGACTTTACCCGGGAGACCCAGTACTTC	CSVDFTRETQYF
TRBJ1-1	.	.	TRBV13	TGTGCCAGCAGCTTAGGAGATATGAACACTGAAGCTTTCTTT	CASSLGDMNTEAFF
TRBJ2-7	TRBD1	.	TRBV29-1	TGCAGCGTAAATGACAGGGGGCACACCTACGAGCAGTACTTC	CSVNDRGHTYEQYF
TRBJ1-6	TRBD1	.	TRBV30	TGTGCCTGGAGTGCACGACAGGGGGCTTATTCACCCCTCCACTTT	CAWSARQGAYSPLHF
TRBJ1-5	.	.	TRBV27	TGTGCCAGCAGTTTATCGGGGGTAGGGCATCAGCCCCAGCATTTT	CASSLSGVGHQPQHF
TRBJ2-2	.	.	TRBV5-4	TGTGCCAGCAGCTTGGCCGGGTTAGACACCGGGGAGCTGTTTTTT	CASSLAGLDTGELFF
TRBJ2-1	.	few	TRBV5-1	TGCGCCAGCAGCTTGGGCCAGGGTTTGTACAATGAGCAGTTCTTC	CASSLGQGLYNEQFF
TRBJ2-7	TRBD1	.	TRBV15	TGTGCCACCAGCAGAGACAGGGGGCCCTACGAGCAGTACTTC	CATSRDRGPYEQYF
TRBJ1-1	.	.	TRBV30	TGTGCCTGGAGTCCCCGGGCTAGTTTGAACACTGAAGCTTTCTTT	CAWSPRASLNTEAFF
TRBJ2-1	.	.	TRBV4-1	TGCGCCAGCAGCCAAGTTCTAGGCCCGGAGCAGTTCTTC	CASSQVLGPEQFF
TRBJ2-1	.	.	TRBV9	TGTGCCAGCAGCGTAGCTGGTTACAATGAGCAGTTCTTC	CASSVAGYNEQFF
TRBJ2-7	TRBD1	once	TRBV5-1	TGCGCCAGCAGCTCGGGACAGGGGGCCTACGAGCAGTACTTC	CASSSGQGAYEQYF
TRBJ1-5	.	.	TRBV2	TGTGCCAGCAGTTCCGTAGGTCAGCCCCAGCATTTT	CASSSVGQPQHF
TRBJ1-5	.	.	TRBV4-1	TGCGCCAGCAGCCAGAGACAGGACTTTTTGCCCCAGCATTTT	CASSQRQDFLPQHF
TRBJ1-6	TRBD1	.	TRBV30	TGTGCCAGAGGGACAGGGCGTAATTCACCCCTCCACTTT	CARGTGRNSPLHF
TRBJ2-3	TRBD2	.	TRBV2	TGTGCCCGGAGTTCGGGGGGTGGAGATACGCAGTATTTT	CARSSGGGDTQYF
TRBJ1-1	.	.	TRBV5-4	TGTGCCAGCAGCTTGGACGTGAGCACTGAAGCTTTCTTT	CASSLDVSTEAFF
TRBJ2-1	.	.	TRBV6-1	TGTGCCAGCAGTGACGGTGGGGATGCCTACAATGAGCAGTTCTTC	CASSDGGDAYNEQFF
TRBJ1-1	TRBD1	.	TRBV29-1	TGCAGCGCAATGACAGGGTGGCCTGAAGCTTTCTTT	CSAMTGWPEAFF
TRBJ1-2	.	.	TRBV30	TGTGCCTGGAGTGTCCTAGGGCCGTATGGCTACACCTTC	CAWSVLGPYGYTF
TRBJ1-2	.	.	TRBV18	TGTGCCAGCTCACCAACCGGCGGGGTGGGCGGCTACACCTTC	CASSPTGGVGGYTF
TRBJ2-7	.	few	TRBV29-1	TGCAGCGTTGCCACAGGCGAGCCCTACGAGCAGTACTTC	CSVATGEPYEQYF
TRBJ2-5	.	.	TRBV29-1	TGCAGCTCCCGAAGGCTGGAGACCCAGTACTTC	CSSRRLETQYF
TRBJ1-6	.	.	TRBV12-5	TGTGCTAGTGGTTTGGCAAATTCACCCCTCCACTTT	CASGLANSPLHF
TRBJ1-2	.	few	TRBV18	TGTGCCAGCTCACCTACCCCAGGGTATGGCTACACCTTC	CASSPTPGYGYTF
TRBJ2-1	TRBD2	few	TRBV10-3	TGTGCCATCATGACTAGCGGGGGGGCCGTTAATGAGCAGTTCTTC	CAIMTSGGAVNEQFF
TRBJ1-2	.	.	TRBV5-4	TGTGCCAGCAGCTTGGTGGCCGCAGGCTACACCTTC	CASSLVAAGYTF
TRBJ1-5	.	.	TRBV29-1	TGCAGCGTTGGCTCAGGCAATCAGCCCCAGCATTTT	CSVGSGNQPQHF
TRBJ2-4	.	once	TRBV30	TGTGCCTGGGGATCCCAAAACATTCAGTACTTC	CAWGSQNIQYF
TRBJ1-2	TRBD1	few	TRBV13	TGTGCCAGCAGCTGGACAGGACTAGCTAACTATGGCTACACCTTC	CASSWTGLANYGYTF
TRBJ2-5	TRBD1	.	TRBV5-1	TGCGCCAGCAGCCCAAGACAGGGGGACCAAGAGACCCAGTACTTC	CASSPRQGDQETQYF
TRBJ2-5	.	.	TRBV29-1	TGCAGCGTTGAAGAGGGGCTAGAGACCCAGTACTTC	CSVEEGLETQYF